The present T cell receptor (beta chain) was sequenced within a study of blood T cell repertoires in COVID-19. Across the study: Some COVID-19 samples were acute and others convalescent; all came from the United States, Italy and Spain. T cells, B-cell-depleted T cells, or PBMCs provided the cDNA or gDNA that served as material.

V was cut by 4 bases and J by 0 bases, with 10 bases left in between. This CDR3 contains 15 residues. The V gene's germline CDR1 is LGHNA and CDR2 YNFKEQ. In the original workflow: Researchers report that nucleated cell counts were estimated from reference gene primer amplification. Profiled with immunoSEQ multiplex PCR; TCRdb holds only in-frame clones, not every one. Clone size and V and J calls were adopted from that table, with D and trimming inferred from the DNA. The table includes 120,000 to 150,000 clones, around three quarters detected once. The chain has TRBV4-2 and TRBJ2-1; TRBD2 is a possible D gene (6 bases). Sequenced material: peripheral blood. The receptor was derived from an elderly man with acute or convalescent COVID-19. CDR3 sequence reads: CASSRDLSSYNEQFF. The CDR3 DNA follows: TGTGCCAGCAGCCGGGACTTAAGCTCCTACAATGAGCAGTTCTTC.